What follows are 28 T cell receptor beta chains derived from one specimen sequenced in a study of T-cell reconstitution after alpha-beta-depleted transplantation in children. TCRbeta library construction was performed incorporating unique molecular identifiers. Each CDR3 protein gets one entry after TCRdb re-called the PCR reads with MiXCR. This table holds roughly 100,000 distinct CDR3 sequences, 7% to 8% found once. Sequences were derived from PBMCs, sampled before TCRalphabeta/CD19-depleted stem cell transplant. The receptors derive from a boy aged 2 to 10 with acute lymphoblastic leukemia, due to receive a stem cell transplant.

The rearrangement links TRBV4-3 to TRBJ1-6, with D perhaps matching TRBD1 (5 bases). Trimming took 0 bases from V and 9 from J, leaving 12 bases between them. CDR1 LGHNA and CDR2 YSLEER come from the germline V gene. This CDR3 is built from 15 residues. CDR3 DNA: TGCGCCAGCAGCCAAGATCGGGGGACTTTTTCACCCCTCCACTTT. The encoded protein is CASSQDRGTFSPLHF.

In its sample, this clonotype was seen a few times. The CDR3 DNA follows: TGTGCCAGCAGCCCCCGAGGCGGGGCGGGGGGTCTACCTTACGAGCAGTACTTC. Its translation is CASSPRGGAGGLPYEQYF. This chain uses TRBV11-2 with TRBJ2-7; 8 nucleotides line up with TRBD2. The CDR3 consists of 18 residues. Germline lookup yields CDR1 SGHAT and CDR2 FQNNGV. Trimming took 5 bases from V and 4 from J; bases not matched to a gene: 19.

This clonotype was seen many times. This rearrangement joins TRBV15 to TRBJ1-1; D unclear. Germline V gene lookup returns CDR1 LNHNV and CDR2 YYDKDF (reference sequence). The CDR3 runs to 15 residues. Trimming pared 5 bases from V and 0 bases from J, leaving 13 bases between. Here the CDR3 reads CATSRFGALNTEAFF. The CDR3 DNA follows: TGTGCCACCAGCCGTTTTGGAGCTTTGAACACTGAAGCTTTCTTT.

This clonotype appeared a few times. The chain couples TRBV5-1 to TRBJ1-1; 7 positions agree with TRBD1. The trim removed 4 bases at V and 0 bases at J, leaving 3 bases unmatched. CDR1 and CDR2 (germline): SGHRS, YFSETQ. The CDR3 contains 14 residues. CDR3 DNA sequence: TGCGCCAGCAGCCGGGACAGCATGAACACTGAAGCTTTCTTT. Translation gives CASSRDSMNTEAFF. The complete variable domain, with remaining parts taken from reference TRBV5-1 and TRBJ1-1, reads KAGVTQTPRYLIKTRGQQVTLSCSPISGHRSVSWYQQTPGQGLQFLFEYFSETQRNKGNFPGRFSGRQFSNSRSEMNVSTLELGDSALYLCASSRDSMNTEAFFGQGTRLTVV.

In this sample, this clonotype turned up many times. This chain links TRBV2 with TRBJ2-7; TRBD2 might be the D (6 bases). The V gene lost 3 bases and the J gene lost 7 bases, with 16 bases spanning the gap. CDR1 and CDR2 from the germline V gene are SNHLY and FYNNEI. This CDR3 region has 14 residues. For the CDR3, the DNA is TGTGCCAGCAGTGACGGGAGAGGGCGATTGGAGCAGTACTTC. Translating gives CASSDGRGRLEQYF.

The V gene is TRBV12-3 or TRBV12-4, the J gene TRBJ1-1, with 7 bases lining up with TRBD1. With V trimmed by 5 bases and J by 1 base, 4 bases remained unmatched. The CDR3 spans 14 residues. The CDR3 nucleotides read TGTGCCAGCAGTCGACAGGGTGGGAACACTGAAGCTTTCTTT. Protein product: CASSRQGGNTEAFF.

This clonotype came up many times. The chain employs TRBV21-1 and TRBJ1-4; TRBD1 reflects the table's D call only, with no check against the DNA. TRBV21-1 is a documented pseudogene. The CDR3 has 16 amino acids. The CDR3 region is CASSKGLRRGNEKLFF. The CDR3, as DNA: TGTGCCAGCAGCAAAGGCCTCCGACGGGGCAATGAAAAACTGTTTTTT.

The CDR3 region is CASSVGQGGSYEQYF. CDR3 DNA: TGTGCCAGCAGTGTAGGACAGGGCGGAAGCTACGAGCAGTACTTC. V usage is TRBV2 and J usage is TRBJ2-7; 8 bases are a match to TRBD1. The ends lost 4 bases at V and 3 bases at J; junction bases unmatched: 8. CDR1 and CDR2 from the germline V gene are SNHLY and FYNNEI. The CDR3 is 15 residues long.

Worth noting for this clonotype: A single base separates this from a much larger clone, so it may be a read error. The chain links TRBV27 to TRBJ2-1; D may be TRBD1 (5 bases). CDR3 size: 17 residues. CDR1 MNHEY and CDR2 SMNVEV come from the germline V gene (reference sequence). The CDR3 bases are TGTGCCAGGAGTTTTTCCCATCAGGGCCCTTTCTACAATGAGCAGTTCTTC. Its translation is CARSFSHQGPFYNEQFF.

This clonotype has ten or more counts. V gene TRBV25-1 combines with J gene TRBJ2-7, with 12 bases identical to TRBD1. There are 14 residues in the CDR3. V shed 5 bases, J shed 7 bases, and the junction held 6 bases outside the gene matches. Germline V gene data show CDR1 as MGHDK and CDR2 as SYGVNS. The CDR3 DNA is TGTGCCAGCAGTCCGGGACAGGGGGCTGGGGAGCAGTACTTC. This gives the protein CASSPGQGAGEQYF.

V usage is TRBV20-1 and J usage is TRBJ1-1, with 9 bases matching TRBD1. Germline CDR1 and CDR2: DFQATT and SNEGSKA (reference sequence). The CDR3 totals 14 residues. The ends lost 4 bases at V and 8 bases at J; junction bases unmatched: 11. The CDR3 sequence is CSAKVGQGHSEAFF. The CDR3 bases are TGCAGTGCTAAGGTGGGACAGGGCCATTCAGAAGCTTTCTTT.

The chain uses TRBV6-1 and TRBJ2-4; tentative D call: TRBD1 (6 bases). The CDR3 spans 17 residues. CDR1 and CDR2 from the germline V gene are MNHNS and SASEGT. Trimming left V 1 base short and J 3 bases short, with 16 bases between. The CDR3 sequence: CASSEGSGVVGKNIQYF. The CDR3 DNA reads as TGTGCCAGCAGTGAAGGATCAGGGGTGGTTGGCAAAAACATTCAGTACTTC.

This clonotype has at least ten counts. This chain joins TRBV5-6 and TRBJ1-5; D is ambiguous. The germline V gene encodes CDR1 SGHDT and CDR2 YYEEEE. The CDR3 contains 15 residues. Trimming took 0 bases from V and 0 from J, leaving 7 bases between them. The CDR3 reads CASSLGPDSNQPQHF. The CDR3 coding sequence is TGTGCCAGCAGCTTGGGGCCCGATAGCAATCAGCCCCAGCATTTT.

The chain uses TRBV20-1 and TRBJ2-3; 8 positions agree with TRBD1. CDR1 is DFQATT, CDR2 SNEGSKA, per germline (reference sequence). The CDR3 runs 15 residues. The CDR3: CCASLRGPSTDTQYF. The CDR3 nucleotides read TGCTGCGCTAGCCTCAGGGGGCCTAGCACAGATACGCAGTATTTT.

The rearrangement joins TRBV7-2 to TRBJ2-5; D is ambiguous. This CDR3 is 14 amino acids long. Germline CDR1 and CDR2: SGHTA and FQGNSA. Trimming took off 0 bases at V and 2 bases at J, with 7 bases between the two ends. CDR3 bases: TGTGCCAGCAGCTTAGCGCAGATACAAGAGACCCAGTACTTC. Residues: CASSLAQIQETQYF.

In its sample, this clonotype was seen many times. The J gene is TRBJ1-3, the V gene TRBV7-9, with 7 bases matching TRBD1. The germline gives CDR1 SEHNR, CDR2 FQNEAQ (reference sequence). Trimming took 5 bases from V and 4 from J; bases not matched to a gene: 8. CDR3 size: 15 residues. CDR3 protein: CASSVFRDSGNTIYF. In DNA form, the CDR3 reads TGTGCCAGCAGCGTATTCCGGGACAGCGGAAACACCATATATTTT.

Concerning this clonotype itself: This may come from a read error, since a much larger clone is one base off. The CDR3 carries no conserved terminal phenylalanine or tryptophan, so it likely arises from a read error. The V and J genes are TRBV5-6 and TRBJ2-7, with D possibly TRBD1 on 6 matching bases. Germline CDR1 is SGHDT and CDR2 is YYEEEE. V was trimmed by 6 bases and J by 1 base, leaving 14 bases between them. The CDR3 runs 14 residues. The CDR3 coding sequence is TGTGCCAGCAACCGAGACAGGTTTTCCTACGAGCAGTACTGC. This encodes CASNRDRFSYEQYC.

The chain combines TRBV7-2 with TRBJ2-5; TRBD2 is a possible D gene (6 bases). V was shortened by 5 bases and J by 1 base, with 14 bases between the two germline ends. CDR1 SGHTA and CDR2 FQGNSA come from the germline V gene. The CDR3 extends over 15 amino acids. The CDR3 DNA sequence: TGTGCCAGCAGCCCGGGCCCCGGGGGCCAAGAGACCCAGTACTTC. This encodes CASSPGPGGQETQYF.

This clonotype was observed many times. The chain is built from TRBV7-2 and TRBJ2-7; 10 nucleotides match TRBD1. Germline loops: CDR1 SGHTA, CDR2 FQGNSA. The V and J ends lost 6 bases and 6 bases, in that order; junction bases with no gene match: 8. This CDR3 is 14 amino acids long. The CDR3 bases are TGTGCCAGCAGTTGGGACAGGGGTCGACTCGAGCAGTACTTC. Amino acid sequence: CASSWDRGRLEQYF.

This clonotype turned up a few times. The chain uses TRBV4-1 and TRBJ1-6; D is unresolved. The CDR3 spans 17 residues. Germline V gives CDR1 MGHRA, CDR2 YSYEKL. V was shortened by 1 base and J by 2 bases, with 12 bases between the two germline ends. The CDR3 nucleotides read TGCGCCAGCAGCCAAGGTCTTTCTCAAGCCTATAATTCACCCCTCCACTTT. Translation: CASSQGLSQAYNSPLHF.

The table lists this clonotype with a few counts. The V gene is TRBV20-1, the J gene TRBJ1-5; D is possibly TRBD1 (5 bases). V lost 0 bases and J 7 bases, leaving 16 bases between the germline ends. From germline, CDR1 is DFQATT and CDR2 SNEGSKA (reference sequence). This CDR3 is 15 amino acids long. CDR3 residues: CSARDSQGYGQPQHF. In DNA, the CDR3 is TGCAGTGCTAGAGATTCTCAGGGTTACGGCCAGCCCCAGCATTTT.

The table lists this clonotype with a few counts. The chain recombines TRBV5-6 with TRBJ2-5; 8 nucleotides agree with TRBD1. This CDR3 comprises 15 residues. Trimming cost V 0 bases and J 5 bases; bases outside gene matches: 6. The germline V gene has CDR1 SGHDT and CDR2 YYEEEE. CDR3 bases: TGTGCCAGCAGCTTGGCACAGGGGGGTCTTGAGACCCAGTACTTC. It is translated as CASSLAQGGLETQYF.

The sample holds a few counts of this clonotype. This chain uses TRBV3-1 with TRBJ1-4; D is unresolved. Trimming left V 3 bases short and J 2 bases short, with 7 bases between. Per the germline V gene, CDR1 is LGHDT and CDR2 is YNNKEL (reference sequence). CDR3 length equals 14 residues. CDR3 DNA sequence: TGTGCCAGCAGCCAGGATGGGACTAATGAAAAACTGTTTTTT. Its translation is CASSQDGTNEKLFF.

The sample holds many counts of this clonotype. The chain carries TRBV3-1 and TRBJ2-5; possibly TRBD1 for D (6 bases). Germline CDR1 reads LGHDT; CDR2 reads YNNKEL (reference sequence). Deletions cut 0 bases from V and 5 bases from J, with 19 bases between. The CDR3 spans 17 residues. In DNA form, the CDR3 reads TGTGCCAGCAGCCAAGATCGCTACAGGGACCGGTACGAGACCCAGTACTTC. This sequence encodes CASSQDRYRDRYETQYF.

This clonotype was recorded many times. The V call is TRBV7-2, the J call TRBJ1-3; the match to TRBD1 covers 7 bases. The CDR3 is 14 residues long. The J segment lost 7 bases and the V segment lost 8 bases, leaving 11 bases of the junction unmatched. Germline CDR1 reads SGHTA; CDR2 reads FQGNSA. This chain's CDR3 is CASVTGRFGNTIYF. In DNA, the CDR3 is TGTGCCAGCGTGACAGGGCGGTTTGGGAACACCATATATTTT.

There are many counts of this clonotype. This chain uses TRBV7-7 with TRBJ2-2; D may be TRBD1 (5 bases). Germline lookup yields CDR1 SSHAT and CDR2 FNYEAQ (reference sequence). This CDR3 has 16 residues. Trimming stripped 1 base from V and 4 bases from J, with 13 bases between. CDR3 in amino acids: CASSLEGPVGTGELFF. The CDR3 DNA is TGTGCCAGCAGCTTAGAGGGGCCAGTAGGCACCGGGGAGCTGTTTTTT.

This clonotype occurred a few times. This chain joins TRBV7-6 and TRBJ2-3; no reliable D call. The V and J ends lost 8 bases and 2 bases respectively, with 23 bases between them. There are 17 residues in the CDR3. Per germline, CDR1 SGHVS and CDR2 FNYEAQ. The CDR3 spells CASDPSAGQGYTDTQYF. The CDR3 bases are TGTGCCAGCGACCCCTCAGCAGGTCAAGGATACACAGATACGCAGTATTTT.

CDR3: CSVPGRVPETQYF. The CDR3, as DNA: TGCAGTGTTCCCGGGCGGGTGCCGGAGACCCAGTACTTC. The chain employs TRBV20-1 and TRBJ2-5; TRBD2 might be the D (5 bases). The CDR3 loop spans 13 amino acids. Trimming pared 7 bases from V and 5 bases from J, leaving 17 bases between. The V gene's germline CDR1 is DFQATT and CDR2 SNEGSKA (reference sequence).